This TCR beta chain was profiled in a study of graft-versus-host responses after intestinal transplantation. Study summary: Recipients were given multivisceral, liver-intestinal, or isolated intestinal transplants.

Trimming left V 0 bases short and J 5 bases short, with 11 bases between. Germline CDR1 is SGHRS and CDR2 is YFSETQ. The CDR3 spans 14 residues. Some clones are missing from TCRdb's copy, which holds only in-frame ones; the method was immunoSEQ multiplex PCR. The data hold roughly 62,000 clones, with around nine tenths observed a single time. The receptor was isolated from a human patient who received an intestinal transplant, so some T cells may come from the graft donor. This chain uses TRBV5-1 with TRBJ2-5; D not certain. The source material was PBMCs, sampled around 120 days after intestinal transplantation. The CDR3 bases are TGCGCCAGCAGCTTGGAGGGCCGGGCTGAGACCCAGTACTTC. It codes for CASSLEGRAETQYF.